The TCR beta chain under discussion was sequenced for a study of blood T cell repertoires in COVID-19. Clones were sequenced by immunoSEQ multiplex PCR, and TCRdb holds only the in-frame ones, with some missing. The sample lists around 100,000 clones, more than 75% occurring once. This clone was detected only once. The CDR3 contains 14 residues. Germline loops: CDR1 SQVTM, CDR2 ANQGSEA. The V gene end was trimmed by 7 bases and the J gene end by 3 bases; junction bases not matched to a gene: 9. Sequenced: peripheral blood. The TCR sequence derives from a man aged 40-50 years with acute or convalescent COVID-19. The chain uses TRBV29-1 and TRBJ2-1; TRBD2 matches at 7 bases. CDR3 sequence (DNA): TGCAGCGCCGAATGGCTAGCGGACTACAATGAGCAGTTCTTC. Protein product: CSAEWLADYNEQFF.